This T cell receptor (beta chain) was captured in a study of T-cell reconstitution after alpha-beta-depleted transplantation in children (dated by TCRdb to about 2016). Turning to the overall study: The study quantitatively tracked T-cell immune reconstitution after TCRalphabeta/CD19-depleted allogeneic hematopoietic cell transplantation in children using TCR repertoire profiling.

V is clipped by 1 base and J by 0 bases, and the sequence between their germline boundaries is 7 bases long. Spanning cysteine to phenylalanine, the CDR3 consists of 16 amino acids. Just the 48-base CDR3 DNA is kept, in frame starting at base 1. CDR1 and CDR2 (LGHNA, YSLEER) derive from the germline V gene. The library was generated by PCR. Reads for this sample came from an Illumina HiSeq 2500. TCR library preparation used molecular barcoding, with unique molecular identifiers applied to normalize quantification of the TCRbeta repertoire. Through fastp at Q25 and MiXCR, TCRdb rebuilt clones from the public reads, retaining in-frame beta chains. Every entry covers one CDR3 protein and lists the most common genes and DNA from its rows. The sample yields around 480,000 distinct CDR3 sequences; about 30% were counted once. 2% to 3% of the sample is taken by the ten largest. Remarks on this clonotype: Its antigen is unknown. Base qualities were left out, and no much larger clone turns up one base away.

This specimen consisted of PBMCs from the stem cell graft donor, obtained from the stem cell graft. The receptor comes from a human donor who donated a stem cell graft to a child with aplastic anemia. The V and J segments used are TRBV4-3 and TRBJ2-6; the D gene remains uncertain. The DNA sequence reads TGCGCCAGCAGCCAAGCCCCCCTCTCTGGGGCCAACGTCCTGACTTTC. It translates as CASSQAPLSGANVLTF.